This TCR beta chain was captured in a study of blood T cell repertoires in COVID-19. This study enrolled people aged 18 to 89 from 24 US geographic areas. The germline V and J ends were trimmed by 7 bases and 5 bases, with 15 bases remaining between them. CDR3 length: 14 amino acids. Germline V lookup: CDR1 LNHDA, CDR2 SQIVND (reference sequence). The method was immunoSEQ multiplex PCR; TCRdb's version includes in-frame clones alone and lacks a portion of them. Among about 140,000 clones listed, about 84% were seen once. Sequenced: PBMCs or T cells enriched from blood (not recorded which). V and J are TRBV19 and TRBJ1-3; tentatively, D is TRBD1 (6 bases). The clonotype comes from a woman aged 18-29 years who had been exposed to COVID-19. The CDR3 bases are TGTGCCAGTAATTTTGCAGGGGTGAGAAACACCATATATTTT. Amino acid sequence: CASNFAGVRNTIYF.